Each of the 7 T cell receptor beta chains below was sequenced from the same sample in a study of response to subunit inactivated influenza vaccine. TCRdb reanalysed the RT-PCR reads using MiXCR and keeps one entry per CDR3 protein. Counted here are about 160,000 distinct CDR3 sequences, about 10% occurring once; the ten biggest clones make up around 35%. The starting material was CD8+ T cells sorted from PBMCs, obtained less than 25 months after vaccination. All receptors come from a man between 50 and 69 years old who received an inactivated influenza vaccine.

This clonotype was counted at least ten times. The chain couples TRBV6-5 to TRBJ1-1; no reliable D call. Trimming took 2 bases from V and 6 from J, leaving 7 bases between them. This CDR3 comprises 12 residues. Germline V lookup: CDR1 MNHEY, CDR2 SVGAGI. The chain's CDR3 is CASSYGGSEAFF. The CDR3, as DNA: TGTGCCAGCAGTTACGGAGGATCTGAAGCTTTCTTT.

The chain employs TRBV19 and TRBJ2-2; D not certain. Trimming removed 1 base at V and 6 bases at J, with 9 bases between. Germline CDR1 LNHDA, CDR2 SQIVND (reference sequence). CDR3 length: 14 amino acids. The CDR3 DNA sequence: TGTGCCAGTAGTATAGGTGCAGGCGCCGGGGAGCTGTTTTTT. Protein sequence: CASSIGAGAGELFF.

This clonotype has only a few counts. The chain uses TRBV6-5 and TRBJ1-4; D remains ambiguous. The CDR3 contains 15 residues. The V gene's germline CDR1 is MNHEY and CDR2 SVGAGI. Trimming shortened V by 2 bases and J by 0 bases, and 7 bases separated the two germline ends. CDR3 region: CASSYSGATNEKLFF. DNA of the CDR3: TGTGCCAGCAGTTACAGCGGTGCAACTAATGAAAAACTGTTTTTT.

Concerning this clonotype itself: The conserved closing phenylalanine or tryptophan is absent in this CDR3, likely reflecting a read error. This chain uses TRBV28 with TRBJ2-2; 8 nucleotides line up with TRBD2. Losses at the gene ends were 2 bases for V and 4 bases for J; bases not matched to a gene: 6. The CDR3 is 16 amino acids. Germline lookup yields CDR1 MDHEN and CDR2 SYDVKM. The chain's CDR3 is CASSLGLAVFTGELFL. The CDR3 nucleotides are TGTGCCAGCAGTTTAGGACTAGCAGTTTTCACCGGGGAGCTGTTTCTT.

This clonotype was observed many times. The rearrangement uses TRBV12-3 or TRBV12-4 and TRBJ2-3; no firm D call. The CDR3 loop spans 15 amino acids. The ends were cut back, 0 bases at V and 0 bases at J, with 7 bases in the middle. The CDR3, as DNA: TGTGCCAGCAGTTTAGCGGTACAGAGCACAGATACGCAGTATTTT. Its translation is CASSLAVQSTDTQYF.

This clonotype has more than one count but fewer than ten. The chain has TRBV4-3 and TRBJ1-4; D might be TRBD1 (6 bases). Per the germline V gene, CDR1 is LGHNA and CDR2 is YSLEER. This CDR3 contains 16 residues. The ends were cut back, 0 bases at V and 7 bases at J, with 15 bases in the middle. The CDR3 sequence: CASSQETGVYGEKLFF. CDR3 nucleotide sequence: TGCGCCAGCAGCCAAGAGACAGGCGTTTACGGTGAAAAACTGTTTTTT.

The chain couples TRBV10-1 to TRBJ2-1; 8 nucleotides match TRBD1. The germline gives CDR1 WNHNN, CDR2 SYGVQD (reference sequence). The trim removed 6 bases at V and 5 bases at J, leaving 12 bases unmatched. The CDR3 covers 16 residues. The CDR3 DNA follows: TGCGCCAGCAGCGGAGACCGGGACAGGAGTAACAATGAGCAGTTCTTC. Protein sequence: CASSGDRDRSNNEQFF.